This T cell receptor beta chain stems from a study of blood T cell repertoires in COVID-19. Study-wide background: Specimens from acute and convalescent COVID-19 originated in the United States, Italy and Spain. The cDNA or gDNA used as material had been derived from T cells, B-cell-depleted T cells, or PBMCs.

The authors' processing: Cell counts per sample came from amplifying reference gene primers. Assay: immunoSEQ multiplex PCR; the TCRdb copy retains only in-frame clones and omits some. The D gene and trimming were derived from the DNA, and the V and J assignments and clone size from that table. The repertoire holds tens of thousands of clones, with over 65% as singletons. This clone was counted a few times. The germline CDR1 and CDR2 sequences are SGHDN and FVKESK. V was clipped by 5 bases and J by 5 bases, with 10 bases between them. The CDR3 is made up of 13 amino acids. The clonotype originates from a human donor with acute or convalescent COVID-19. The donor label of this sample is uncertain. The sequenced material came from peripheral blood. The chain employs TRBV14 and TRBJ1-5; D is uncertain. The CDR3, as DNA: TGTGCCAGCAGCTCTCAGGTCGATCAGCCCCAGCATTTT. Translating it yields CASSSQVDQPQHF.